This TCR beta chain emerged from a study of vaccination and CD4 T cells after COVID-19. Time point reported: late sampling 161 to 241 days after vaccination in a few convalescent patients. Treatment meaning: approximately nine-day PBMC culture with coronavirus spike peptide pools or control peptides (ViraFEST assay). About this clonotype: Its antigen is not known.

With the Oncomine TCR Beta short-read assay, DNA from cultured CD4+ T cells was sequenced. One entry per CDR3 protein, called by TCRdb with MiXCR from the PCR reads. The data show fewer than 25,000 distinct CDR3 sequences, around 30% seen once. Trimming left V 2 bases short and J 2 bases short, with 7 bases between. Germline loops: CDR1 ENHRY, CDR2 SYGVKD. The CDR3 consists of 13 residues. The genes are TRBV10-3 and TRBJ2-7; no reliable D call. This TCR derives from a human donor who had recovered from COVID-19. Material: CD4+ T cells from blood, cultured in vitro, obtained about 7 months after SARS-CoV-2 vaccination. The CDR3 spells CAISEKQPYEQYF. As DNA, the CDR3 is TGTGCCATCAGTGAGAAGCAGCCCTACGAGCAGTACTTC.